The 18 T cell receptor beta chains in this list originate from one sample, sequenced in a study of cytomegalovirus exposure and HLA in healthy donors. PCR involved 60 Vbeta and 13 Jbeta primers. Clones were sequenced by immunoSEQ multiplex PCR, and TCRdb holds only the in-frame ones, with some missing. The table includes about 160,000 clones, approximately 70% detected once. The sequenced material came from PBMCs. These receptors were obtained from a man aged 35-49 years in good health and CMV-seropositive.

This rearrangement joins TRBV5-6 to TRBJ2-4, with 10 bases matching TRBD1. V dropped 4 bases and J dropped 7; count of bases not matched to a gene: 8. The CDR3 extends over 15 amino acids. CDR1 is SGHDT and CDR2 is YYEEEE in the germline V gene. The DNA of the CDR3 is TGTGCCAGCAGCACGGGACAGGGGAGGTTGAACATTCAGTACTTC. Translated, it gives CASSTGQGRLNIQYF. Full variable domain (rest looked up from reference TRBV5-6 and TRBJ2-4): DAGVTQSPTHLIKTRGQQVTLRCSPKSGHDTVSWYQQALGQGPQFIFQYYEEEERQRGNFPDRFSGHQFPNYSSELNVNALLLGDSALYLCASSTGQGRLNIQYFGAGTRLSVL.

This chain uses TRBV7-8 with TRBJ2-6; D may be TRBD1 (5 bases). Trimming shortened V by 5 bases and J by 1 base, and 12 bases separated the two germline ends. The length of the CDR3 is 16 residues. Germline CDR1 SGHVS, CDR2 FQNEAQ. CDR3 nucleotides: TGTGCCAGCAGCCCGCGAAGGGGTTCTGGGGCCAACGTCCTGACTTTC. Translated: CASSPRRGSGANVLTF.

The V and J genes are TRBV6-1 and TRBJ2-5; 12 nucleotides agree with TRBD2. Germline V CDR1 and CDR2: MNHNS, SASEGT. The CDR3 is made up of 20 amino acids. Trimming removed 0 bases from V and 5 bases from J; junction bases left unmatched: 16. In DNA, the CDR3 is TGTGCCAGCAGTGAAGCGAGTCTGTCCCCTAGGCTAGCGGGGGGGGAGACCCAGTACTTC. Translation: CASSEASLSPRLAGGETQYF.

The chain recombines TRBV5-6 with TRBJ2-7; 12 bases agree with TRBD2. The CDR3 is 16 amino acids. Germline assignment: CDR1 SGHDT and CDR2 YYEEEE. With V trimmed by 4 bases and J by 4 bases, 9 bases remained unmatched. CDR3 coding DNA: TGTGCCAGCAGCCCCGATCCTAGCGGGGGGGGATACGAGCAGTACTTC. It encodes CASSPDPSGGGYEQYF. Variable domain in full (rest from reference TRBV5-6 and TRBJ2-7): DAGVTQSPTHLIKTRGQQVTLRCSPKSGHDTVSWYQQALGQGPQFIFQYYEEEERQRGNFPDRFSGHQFPNYSSELNVNALLLGDSALYLCASSPDPSGGGYEQYFGPGTRLTVT.

This clone showed up just a few times. The V gene is TRBV5-4, the J gene TRBJ1-3; no firm D call. CDR1 is SGHNT, CDR2 YYREEE, per germline (reference sequence). V lost 2 bases, J lost 2 bases, and 8 bases lay in between. The CDR3 runs 14 residues. The CDR3 region has the DNA TGTGCCAGCAGCTTTTGGGGAGCTGGAAACACCATATATTTT. This sequence encodes CASSFWGAGNTIYF.

The chain employs TRBV7-6 and TRBJ2-7; 7 positions agree with TRBD2. V lost 1 base, J lost 2 bases, and 5 bases stayed unmatched. CDR1 is SGHVS, CDR2 FNYEAQ, per germline. The CDR3 is made up of 15 amino acids. The CDR3 DNA reads as TGTGCCAGCAGCTTAGAACTAGCGCCGACCTACGAGCAGTACTTC. This encodes CASSLELAPTYEQYF.

This clone came up once. The rearrangement links TRBV5-6 to TRBJ2-7; D is unclear. Deletions cut 0 bases from V and 0 bases from J, with 13 bases between. Germline V gene data show CDR1 as SGHDT and CDR2 as YYEEEE. The CDR3 is 16 amino acids. Written as DNA, the CDR3 is TGTGCCAGCAGCTTGGTTAGCAAACTTAGCTCCTACGAGCAGTACTTC. Residues: CASSLVSKLSSYEQYF.

A note on this clone: The same CDR3 also results from other DNA sequences found in this sample. The chain employs TRBV5-8 and TRBJ1-2; D is ambiguous. The V gene lost 3 bases and the J gene lost 4 bases, with 13 bases spanning the gap. Looked up from germline, CDR1 is SGHTS and CDR2 is YDEGEE. The CDR3 sequence is 14 residues long. The CDR3 loop reads CASSWGGGSYGYTF. The CDR3 nucleotides read TGTGCCAGCAGCTGGGGAGGAGGGTCCTATGGCTACACCTTC.

This chain uses TRBV19 with TRBJ2-3, with 8 nucleotides matching TRBD2. The V gene end was trimmed by 6 bases and the J gene end by 4 bases; junction bases not matched to a gene: 9. Germline V gene data show CDR1 as LNHDA and CDR2 as SQIVND (reference sequence). The CDR3 has 15 amino acids. As DNA, the CDR3 is TGTGCCAGTAGAGACCCGGGGGGGCACGCAGATACGCAGTATTTT. Amino acids: CASRDPGGHADTQYF.

This clone showed up just a few times. This chain joins TRBV19 and TRBJ1-5; D is uncertain. The CDR3 covers 13 residues. Germline lookup yields CDR1 LNHDA and CDR2 SQIVND (reference sequence). The germline V and J ends were trimmed by 5 bases and 8 bases, with 13 bases remaining between them. DNA of the CDR3: TGTGCCAGTAGTCTGACACGGCAGGAGCCCCAGCATTTT. Protein sequence: CASSLTRQEPQHF.

The chain joins TRBV29-1 to TRBJ2-4; D possibly corresponds to TRBD2 (7 bases). Germline-derived CDR1 and CDR2 are SQVTM and ANQGSEA. The CDR3 has 15 residues. V lost 4 bases to trimming and J lost 0 bases, with 13 bases between them. CDR3 DNA sequence: TGCAGCGTTGGGGGGGGCAGTTTAGCCAAAAACATTCAGTACTTC. Translated: CSVGGGSLAKNIQYF.

The chain uses TRBV19 and TRBJ2-2; no definite D call. Trimming stripped 4 bases from V and 3 bases from J, with 12 bases between. CDR3 size: 15 residues. Germline V CDR1 and CDR2: LNHDA, SQIVND (reference sequence). As DNA, the CDR3 is TGTGCCAGTAGTAGTCCCGGCGGATACACCGGGGAGCTGTTTTTT. This translates into CASSSPGGYTGELFF.

The chain uses TRBV13 and TRBJ2-5, with 11 bases fitting TRBD1. The DNA end lines up better with TRBJ2-7; the J call may be wrong. Germline CDR1 PRHDT, CDR2 FYEKMQ (reference sequence). There are 14 residues in the CDR3. CDR3 protein: CASSTGQGAYEQYF. The CDR3 DNA reads TGTGCCAGCAGCACAGGACAGGGGGCTTACGAGCAGTACTTC.

The CDR3 spells CASSPGGGSSYNSPLHF. The CDR3, as DNA: TGTGCCAGCAGCCCTGGGGGGGGGAGCTCCTATAATTCACCCCTCCACTTT. The chain employs TRBV7-8 and TRBJ1-6, with a tentative D call TRBD1 (5 bases). Looked up from germline, CDR1 is SGHVS and CDR2 is FQNEAQ. This CDR3 spans 17 amino acids. V lost 5 bases and J lost 0, with 14 bases in between.

CDR3 sequence: CASSLLTASQETQYF. CDR3 DNA: TGTGCCAGCAGCTTGCTGACAGCCAGCCAAGAGACCCAGTACTTC. V usage is TRBV5-4 and J usage is TRBJ2-5; TRBD1 might be the D (5 bases). CDR3 size: 15 residues. Trimming removed 1 base at V and 1 base at J, with 11 bases between. Looked up from germline, CDR1 is SGHNT and CDR2 is YYREEE (reference sequence).

The chain carries TRBV9 and TRBJ1-1; 7 nucleotides agree with TRBD1. The V segment lost 4 bases and the J segment 1 base; nucleotides outside the gene matches: 4. Looked up from germline, CDR1 is SGDLS and CDR2 is YYNGEE. CDR3 length: 14 residues. The CDR3 DNA reads as TGTGCCAGCAGCACCAGACAGGGGAACACTGAAGCTTTCTTT. Residues: CASSTRQGNTEAFF.

This rearrangement joins TRBV7-6 to TRBJ2-5, with a tentative D call TRBD1 (6 bases). Trimming removed 6 bases from V and 6 bases from J, with 20 bases in between. Germline-derived CDR1 and CDR2 are SGHVS and FNYEAQ. The CDR3 length is 15 residues. CDR3 amino acids: CASSTIRGSNQTQYF. The CDR3 DNA follows: TGTGCCAGCAGTACAATAAGGGGGTCCAACCAGACCCAGTACTTC.

This chain joins TRBV19 and TRBJ1-3; weak D call: TRBD1 (5 bases). V lost 5 bases to trimming and J lost 0 bases, with 14 bases between them. CDR3 length: 16 residues. Germline V lookup: CDR1 LNHDA, CDR2 SQIVND (reference sequence). The CDR3 sequence: CASSLSAGGSGNTIYF. The CDR3 DNA reads as TGTGCCAGTAGTCTATCAGCCGGGGGCTCTGGAAACACCATATATTTT.